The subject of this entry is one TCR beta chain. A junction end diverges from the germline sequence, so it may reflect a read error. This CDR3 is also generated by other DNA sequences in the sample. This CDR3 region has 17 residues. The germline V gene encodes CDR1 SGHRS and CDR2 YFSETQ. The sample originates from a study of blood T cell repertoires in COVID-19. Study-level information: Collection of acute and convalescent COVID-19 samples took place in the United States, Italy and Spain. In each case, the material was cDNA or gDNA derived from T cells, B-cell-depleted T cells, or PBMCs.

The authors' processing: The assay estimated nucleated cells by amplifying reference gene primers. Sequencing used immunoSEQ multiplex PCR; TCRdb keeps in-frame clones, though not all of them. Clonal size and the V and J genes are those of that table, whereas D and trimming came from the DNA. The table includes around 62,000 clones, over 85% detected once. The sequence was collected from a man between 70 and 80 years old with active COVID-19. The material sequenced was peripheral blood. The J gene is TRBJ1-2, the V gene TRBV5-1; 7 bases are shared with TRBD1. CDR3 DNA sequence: TGCGCAAGCAGCTTTCTGGGACAGATCGCTACTAACTATGGCTACACCTTC. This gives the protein CASSFLGQIATNYGYTF.